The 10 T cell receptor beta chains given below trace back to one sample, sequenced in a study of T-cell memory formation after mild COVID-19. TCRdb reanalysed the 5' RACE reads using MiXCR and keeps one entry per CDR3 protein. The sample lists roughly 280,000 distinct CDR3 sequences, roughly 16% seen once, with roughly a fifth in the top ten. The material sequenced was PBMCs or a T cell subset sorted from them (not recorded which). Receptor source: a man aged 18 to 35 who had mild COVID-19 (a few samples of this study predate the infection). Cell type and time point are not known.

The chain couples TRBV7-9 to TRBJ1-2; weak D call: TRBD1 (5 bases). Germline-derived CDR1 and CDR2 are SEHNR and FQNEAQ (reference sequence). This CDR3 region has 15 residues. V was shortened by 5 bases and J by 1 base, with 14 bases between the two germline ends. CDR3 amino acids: CASSKGTAHNYGYTF. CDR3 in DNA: TGTGCCAGCAGCAAAGGGACCGCACATAACTATGGCTACACCTTC. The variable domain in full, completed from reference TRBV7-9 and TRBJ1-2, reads DTGVSQNPRHKITKRGQNVTFRCDPISEHNRLYWYRQTLGQGPEFLTYFQNEAQLEKSRLLSDRFSAERPKGSFSTLEIQRTEQGDSAMYLCASSKGTAHNYGYTFGSGTRLTVV.

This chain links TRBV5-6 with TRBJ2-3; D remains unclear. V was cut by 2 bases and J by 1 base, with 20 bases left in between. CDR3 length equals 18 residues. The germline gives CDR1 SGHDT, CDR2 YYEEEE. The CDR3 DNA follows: TGTGCCAGCAGCTTTTACGCCATGCTATTACCGGGCACAGATACGCAGTATTTT. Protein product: CASSFYAMLLPGTDTQYF.

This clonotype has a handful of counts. The CDR3 bases are TGCAGCGTTCGGGACAGTCCCGGGGAGCTGTTTTTT. This codes for CSVRDSPGELFF. The chain couples TRBV29-1 to TRBJ2-2, with TRBD1 matching over 7 bases. Trimming removed 5 bases from V and 6 bases from J; junction bases left unmatched: 3. The CDR3 covers 12 residues. Germline loops: CDR1 SQVTM, CDR2 ANQGSEA.

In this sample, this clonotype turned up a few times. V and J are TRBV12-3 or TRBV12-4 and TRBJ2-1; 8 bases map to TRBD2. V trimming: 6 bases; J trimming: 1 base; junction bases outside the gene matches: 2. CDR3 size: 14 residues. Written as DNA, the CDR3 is TGTGCCAGCAGGCGGGGGGTGTCCTACAATGAGCAGTTCTTC. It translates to CASRRGVSYNEQFF.

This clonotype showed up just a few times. This CDR3 is CASSLVLHEQYF. The DNA for the CDR3 is TGTGCCAGCAGTTTAGTCCTGCACGAGCAGTACTTC. The V call is TRBV12-3 or TRBV12-4, the J call TRBJ2-7; D unresolved. The CDR3 loop spans 12 amino acids. V shed 1 base and J shed 5 bases, with 6 bases lying between them.

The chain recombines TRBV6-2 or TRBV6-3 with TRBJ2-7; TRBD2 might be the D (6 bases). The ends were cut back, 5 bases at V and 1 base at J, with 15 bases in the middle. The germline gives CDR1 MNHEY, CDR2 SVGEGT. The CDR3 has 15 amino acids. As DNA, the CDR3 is TGTGCCAGCAGTACCGCTGGTGGGGGGTCCTACGAGCAGTACTTC. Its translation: CASSTAGGGSYEQYF.

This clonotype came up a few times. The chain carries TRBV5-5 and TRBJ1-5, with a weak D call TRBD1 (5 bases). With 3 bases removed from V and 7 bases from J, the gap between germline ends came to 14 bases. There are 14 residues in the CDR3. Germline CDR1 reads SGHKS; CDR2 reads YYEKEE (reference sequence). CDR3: CASSSDGSGQPQHF. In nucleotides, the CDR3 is TGTGCCAGCAGCTCAGACGGGTCAGGGCAGCCCCAGCATTTT.

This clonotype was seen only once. In DNA, the CDR3 is TGTGCCAGCTCACCGATCGGACCCGCAGGGGGCGGAGGTGAAAAACTGTTTTTT. Amino acids: CASSPIGPAGGGGEKLFF. The chain links TRBV18 to TRBJ1-4; the match to TRBD1 covers 8 bases. The CDR3 has 18 amino acids. Trimming cost V 3 bases and J 7 bases; bases outside gene matches: 16. Looked up from germline, CDR1 is KGHSH and CDR2 is LQKENI.

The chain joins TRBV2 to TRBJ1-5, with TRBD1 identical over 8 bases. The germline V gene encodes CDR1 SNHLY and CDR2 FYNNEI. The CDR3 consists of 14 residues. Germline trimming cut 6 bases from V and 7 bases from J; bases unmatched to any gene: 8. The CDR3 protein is CASSEQGVKQPQHF. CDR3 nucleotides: TGTGCCAGCAGCGAACAGGGGGTAAAACAGCCCCAGCATTTT.

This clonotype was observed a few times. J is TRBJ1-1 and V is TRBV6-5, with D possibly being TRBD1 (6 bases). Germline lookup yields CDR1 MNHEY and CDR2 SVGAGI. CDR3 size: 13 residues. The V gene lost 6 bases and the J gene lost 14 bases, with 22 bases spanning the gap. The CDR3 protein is CASSPVLQGHGFF. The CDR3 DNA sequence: TGTGCCAGCAGCCCTGTTCTTCAGGGGCATGGCTTCTTT.